This T cell receptor (beta chain) was profiled in a study of T cell repertoires in cytomegalovirus infection. There are 16 residues in the CDR3. V gave up 4 bases and J gave up 2 bases; unmatched junction bases: 6. Germline values: CDR1 SGHRS, CDR2 YFSETQ. TCRdb called the reads again in MiXCR, with one record for every CDR3 protein. The sample has approximately 140,000 distinct CDR3 sequences, 6.5% seen once; the top ten hold more than 15%. This clonotype was detected once. This receptor was taken from a human donor in good health (CMV status not recorded). Some clones in this sample may be carry-over from other donors' samples. Sequencing input: PBMCs. The chain employs TRBV5-1 and TRBJ2-3, with TRBD2 matching over 11 bases. As DNA, the CDR3 is TGCGCCAGCAGCGGCGTAGCGGGGGGGAACACAGATACGCAGTATTTT. Translating it yields CASSGVAGGNTDTQYF.